Only a few counts were recorded for the clone carrying this T cell receptor beta chain. These data are taken from a study of blood T cell repertoires in COVID-19. In the study overall: T cells, B-cell-depleted T cells, or PBMCs provided the cDNA or gDNA that served as material.

Original processing methods: Amplification with reference gene primers provided the estimates of nucleated cell counts. The table came from immunoSEQ multiplex PCR; TCRdb's copy has only in-frame clones and leaves some out. V, J and clone size are those of that table, while D and trimming were read from the DNA. In the table there are 200,000 to 250,000 clones, more than 85% of which are singletons. V was shortened by 5 bases and J by 3 bases, with 13 bases between the two germline ends. Germline CDR1 MRHNA, CDR2 SNTAGT. The length of the CDR3 is 15 residues. This sequence originates from a man aged 55 to 70 with COVID-19, enrolled during active disease. V and J are TRBV6-4 and TRBJ1-4, with D possibly matching TRBD1 (6 bases). Sequencing was carried out using peripheral blood. The CDR3 spells CASSPTGTPNEKLFF. In DNA, the CDR3 is TGTGCCAGCAGTCCCACCGGGACACCTAATGAAAAACTGTTTTTT.